The 30 T cell receptor beta chains below all came from one sample that was sequenced in a study of cytotoxic CD8 clonotypes in ibrutinib-treated CLL. Data came from immunoSEQ multiplex PCR; TCRdb stores just in-frame clones and leaves some out. The sample has about 200,000 clones; approximately 75% are singletons. The starting material was PBMCs, obtained after 12 months of ibrutinib treatment. Every receptor here comes from a human donor with chronic lymphocytic leukemia.

The rearrangement links TRBV29-1 to TRBJ1-1; no firm D call. V was clipped by 4 bases and J by 1 base, with 10 bases between them. This CDR3 contains 13 residues. Germline V gives CDR1 SQVTM, CDR2 ANQGSEA. The CDR3 reads CSVVKGGNTEAFF. The CDR3 nucleotides read TGCAGCGTTGTCAAGGGTGGGAACACTGAAGCTTTCTTT.

The chain couples TRBV5-1 to TRBJ2-5; no reliable D call. This CDR3 has 14 residues. V dropped 2 bases and J dropped 1 base, with 9 bases sitting between them. Germline-derived CDR1 and CDR2 are SGHRS and YFSETQ. CDR3 residues: CASSFGGAQETQYF. DNA of the CDR3: TGCGCCAGCAGCTTTGGCGGCGCCCAAGAGACCCAGTACTTC.

The rearrangement uses TRBV6-6 and TRBJ2-7, with D maybe TRBD2 (5 bases). The length of the CDR3 is 15 residues. V was shortened by 5 bases and J by 5 bases, with 19 bases between the two germline ends. Germline V gene lookup returns CDR1 MNHNY and CDR2 SVGAGI (reference sequence). The CDR3 reads CASSPRGYLIHEQYF. In nucleotides, the CDR3 is TGTGCCAGCAGTCCCCGAGGGTATTTAATCCACGAGCAGTACTTC.

The V and J genes are TRBV11-2 and TRBJ1-4; no definite D call. The CDR3 is 13 residues long. Germline V gene lookup returns CDR1 SGHAT and CDR2 FQNNGV. Deletions cut 4 bases from V and 4 bases from J, with 7 bases between. The CDR3 sequence: CASSSVLNEKLFF. CDR3 bases: TGTGCCAGCAGCTCTGTCCTTAATGAAAAACTGTTTTTT.

This sequence joins TRBV6-1 and TRBJ1-2; D gene ambiguous. This CDR3 contains 12 residues. Deletions cut 5 bases from V and 0 bases from J, with 4 bases between. Germline lookup yields CDR1 MNHNS and CDR2 SASEGT. DNA of the CDR3: TGTGCCAGCAGTATGCCTAACTATGGCTACACCTTC. Protein product: CASSMPNYGYTF.

In this sample, this clone turned up once. V gene TRBV28 combines with J gene TRBJ2-5, with D maybe TRBD2 (7 bases). The CDR3 is 13 amino acids. Germline assignment: CDR1 MDHEN and CDR2 SYDVKM. With 11 bases removed from V and 4 bases from J, the gap between germline ends came to 17 bases. DNA for the CDR3: TGTGCCTACGGTGGGGGGGCCGGAGAGACCCAGTACTTC. Its translation is CAYGGGAGETQYF.

V gene TRBV9 combines with J gene TRBJ2-7, with unresolved D. The CDR3 has 13 residues. CDR1 SGDLS and CDR2 YYNGEE come from the germline V gene. V lost 0 bases to trimming and J lost 3 bases, with 7 bases between them. The CDR3 sequence is CASSVGLFYEQYF. CDR3 DNA sequence: TGTGCCAGCAGCGTAGGGCTCTTCTACGAGCAGTACTTC.

The rearrangement uses TRBV7-8 and TRBJ1-4, with 7 bases fitting TRBD1. Germline CDR1 and CDR2: SGHVS and FQNEAQ. J was trimmed by 4 bases and V by 4 bases; bases with no gene match: 9. The CDR3 consists of 16 residues. The CDR3, as DNA: TGTGCCAGCAGCTCGCCCCGGGACAGCGGTAATGAAAAACTGTTTTTT. This codes for CASSSPRDSGNEKLFF.

This rearrangement joins TRBV5-1 to TRBJ1-2, with a possible D match to TRBD1 (5 bases). The CDR3 runs 15 residues. Between the trimmed V and J ends, which lost 1 base and 0 bases, there was a span of 10 bases. Germline V gives CDR1 SGHRS, CDR2 YFSETQ. CDR3 amino acids: CASSLSQGANYGYTF. The CDR3 region has the DNA TGCGCCAGCAGCTTGTCCCAGGGCGCTAACTATGGCTACACCTTC.

Many counts were recorded for this clone. This sample includes further DNA sequences coding for the same CDR3. The J gene is TRBJ2-7, the V gene TRBV18, with D uncertain. The germline V gene encodes CDR1 KGHSH and CDR2 LQKENI. Between the trimmed V and J ends, which lost 0 bases and 0 bases, there was a span of 12 bases. There are 16 residues in the CDR3. The CDR3 region is CASSPPGTDLSYEQYF. In DNA form, the CDR3 reads TGTGCCAGCTCACCACCCGGTACCGACCTCTCCTACGAGCAGTACTTC.

The genes are TRBV15 and TRBJ1-2, with 8 bases that match TRBD1. This CDR3 is 16 amino acids long. The ends lost 1 base at V and 1 base at J; junction bases unmatched: 5. Per the germline V gene, CDR1 is LNHNV and CDR2 is YYDKDF (reference sequence). The CDR3 DNA reads TGTGCCACCAGCAGAGTGGGAACAGGGGGTAACTATGGCTACACCTTC. It translates to CATSRVGTGGNYGYTF.

This clone was detected a few times. Other nucleotide sequences from this sample produce the same CDR3. The chain recombines TRBV11-2 with TRBJ2-6; D ambiguous. CDR1 is SGHAT, CDR2 FQNNGV, per germline. This CDR3 is built from 13 residues. Trimming shortened V by 5 bases and J by 3 bases, and 5 bases separated the two germline ends. Written as DNA, the CDR3 is TGTGCCAGCAGCCTGAGTGGGGCCAACGTCCTGACTTTC. Its translation is CASSLSGANVLTF.

This chain links TRBV11-3 with TRBJ2-1; no clear D. The CDR3 length is 14 residues. V lost 4 bases and J lost 3, with 10 bases in between. Germline V lookup: CDR1 SGHNT, CDR2 YENEEA. The chain's CDR3 is CASSSSALYNEQFF. The CDR3 DNA follows: TGTGCCAGCAGCTCCTCGGCCCTCTACAATGAGCAGTTCTTC.

The rearrangement links TRBV29-1 to TRBJ2-3, with 10 bases identical to TRBD2. This CDR3 comprises 13 residues. The trim removed 6 bases at V and 6 bases at J, leaving 6 bases unmatched. Germline V gene sequence: CDR1 SQVTM, CDR2 ANQGSEA. The CDR3 region is CSVGVTSGDTQYF. The DNA for the CDR3 is TGCAGCGTGGGGGTGACTAGCGGGGATACGCAGTATTTT.

The chain is built from TRBV5-1 and TRBJ2-7, with a weak D call TRBD2 (6 bases). There are 17 residues in the CDR3. In germline, CDR1 is SGHRS, CDR2 YFSETQ. V gave up 1 base and J gave up 6 bases, with 23 bases separating them. The CDR3 DNA reads as TGCGCCAGCAGCTTGAGTCGATTGGGGGGAGCGGTCTCCGAGCAGTACTTC. Translation gives CASSLSRLGGAVSEQYF.

V gene TRBV11-2 combines with J gene TRBJ2-4; D possibly corresponds to TRBD1 (5 bases). CDR1 is SGHAT, CDR2 FQNNGV, per germline. The CDR3 length is 14 residues. V was shortened by 1 base and J by 6 bases, with 10 bases between the two germline ends. In DNA, the CDR3 is TGTGCCAGCAGCTTAGCGATTGGGGCAAACATTCAGTACTTC. Protein product: CASSLAIGANIQYF.

The rearrangement uses TRBV5-1 and TRBJ2-3; the match to TRBD2 covers 10 bases. Germline-derived CDR1 and CDR2 are SGHRS and YFSETQ. The CDR3 runs to 18 residues. After removal of 1 base from V and 1 base from J, the junction contained 9 bases not matched to a gene. CDR3 DNA sequence: TGCGCCAGCAGCTTGCGATTAGTAGCGGGGGGACGCACAGATACGCAGTATTTT. Translation: CASSLRLVAGGRTDTQYF.

The rearrangement uses TRBV28 and TRBJ1-5, with D possibly TRBD1 on 5 matching bases. The germline CDR1 and CDR2 sequences are MDHEN and SYDVKM. The V gene lost 3 bases and the J gene lost 6 bases, with 15 bases spanning the gap. The CDR3 runs 15 residues. The CDR3 is CASSLYSGQSQPQHF. The CDR3 nucleotides are TGTGCCAGCAGTTTGTATTCGGGGCAAAGTCAGCCCCAGCATTTT.

This clone was seen only a few times. The rearrangement uses TRBV7-3 and TRBJ2-7; D call uncertain. V shed 2 bases and J shed 2 bases, with 13 bases lying between them. The CDR3 extends over 15 amino acids. The germline CDR1 and CDR2 sequences are SGHTA and FQGTGA. CDR3 sequence: CASSLWAGGTYEQYF. For the CDR3, the DNA is TGTGCCAGCAGCTTATGGGCCGGCGGTACCTACGAGCAGTACTTC.

This clone was observed a few times. This chain joins TRBV4-1 and TRBJ2-7, with D hard to call. CDR1 and CDR2 (germline): MGHRA, YSYEKL. V lost 0 bases, J lost 7 bases, and 7 bases lay in between. This CDR3 is 12 amino acids long. CDR3 in amino acids: CASSQDGREQYF. CDR3 DNA sequence: TGCGCCAGCAGCCAAGATGGGCGAGAGCAGTACTTC.

The rearrangement links TRBV27 to TRBJ1-1, with D uncertain. Trimming stripped 1 base from V and 5 bases from J, with 11 bases between. Germline CDR1 reads MNHEY; CDR2 reads SMNVEV (reference sequence). The CDR3 contains 14 residues. The CDR3, as DNA: TGTGCCAGCAGTTTATTCATGCAAGGGACTGAAGCTTTCTTT. This encodes CASSLFMQGTEAFF.

The genes are TRBV5-1 and TRBJ2-3; 11 positions agree with TRBD2. The CDR3 spans 15 residues. Per the germline V gene, CDR1 is SGHRS and CDR2 is YFSETQ. V lost 4 bases and J lost 4; bases outside the gene matches: 5. The CDR3 loop is CASSQLAGDADTQYF. DNA of the CDR3: TGCGCCAGCAGCCAACTAGCGGGGGACGCAGATACGCAGTATTTT.

The V gene is TRBV9, the J gene TRBJ2-2; 12 positions agree with TRBD2. The V gene's germline CDR1 is SGDLS and CDR2 YYNGEE. The CDR3 is 16 residues long. The junction had 8 bases not matched to a gene; V was cut back by 6 bases and J by 5 bases. This CDR3 reads CASTYGTSGRTGELFF. CDR3 in DNA: TGTGCCAGCACGTACGGAACTAGCGGGAGGACCGGGGAGCTGTTTTTT.

This chain connects TRBV29-1 to TRBJ1-2, with a possible D match to TRBD1 (5 bases). CDR1 is SQVTM and CDR2 is ANQGSEA in the germline V gene. V was shortened by 5 bases and J by 4 bases, with 17 bases between the two germline ends. The CDR3 is made up of 14 amino acids. The chain's CDR3 is CSVSQPGTSYGYTF. The DNA for the CDR3 is TGCAGCGTTTCCCAACCAGGGACGTCCTATGGCTACACCTTC.

The genes are TRBV11-2 and TRBJ2-3; no definite D call. CDR3 length equals 12 residues. Between the trimmed V and J ends, which lost 3 bases and 4 bases, there was a span of 5 bases. Germline V gene sequence: CDR1 SGHAT, CDR2 FQNNGV. DNA of the CDR3: TGTGCCAGCAGCTTTTGGGCAGATACGCAGTATTTT. Amino acids: CASSFWADTQYF.

The CDR3 region has the DNA TGTGCCAGCAGCTTAAGGGGGGGGCTCCAAGAGACCCAGTACTTC. As protein: CASSLRGGLQETQYF. The gene calls are TRBV7-9 and TRBJ2-5; tentatively, D is TRBD2 (7 bases). This CDR3 comprises 15 residues. The V gene's germline CDR1 is SEHNR and CDR2 FQNEAQ (reference sequence). The V and J ends lost 2 bases and 1 base respectively, with 11 bases between them.

The V and J genes are TRBV7-9 and TRBJ1-2; the D gene is possibly TRBD1 (6 bases). This CDR3 is 13 amino acids long. V was clipped by 7 bases and J by 2 bases, with 11 bases between them. Germline loops: CDR1 SEHNR, CDR2 FQNEAQ (reference sequence). The CDR3 nucleotides are TGTGCCAGCACCCAGGGGCAGAACTATGGCTACACCTTC. Protein: CASTQGQNYGYTF.

The rearrangement links TRBV28 to TRBJ2-5; D call uncertain. This CDR3 contains 11 residues. The germline V gene has CDR1 MDHEN and CDR2 SYDVKM. Trimming left V 1 base short and J 9 bases short, with 6 bases between. The CDR3 DNA reads TGTGCCAGCAGTTTATTGGGTCCCCAGTACTTC. It is translated as CASSLLGPQYF.

This chain uses TRBV5-3 with TRBJ2-5, with 7 nucleotides matching TRBD1. TRBV5-3 carries the ORF label, with uncertain function. The CDR3 loop spans 17 amino acids. V gave up 5 bases and J gave up 1 base; unmatched junction bases: 14. The CDR3 DNA reads as TGTGCCAGAAGGGTCCGGGACAGACTTAACCGCCAAGAGACCCAGTACTTC. This translates into CARRVRDRLNRQETQYF.

This chain links TRBV28 with TRBJ1-4; D possibly corresponds to TRBD1 (5 bases). Trimming stripped 5 bases from V and 0 bases from J, with 16 bases between. Germline CDR1 is MDHEN and CDR2 is SYDVKM. The CDR3 runs to 17 residues. The CDR3: CASSPAGTRATNEKLFF. CDR3 nucleotide sequence: TGTGCCAGCAGTCCAGCAGGGACCCGAGCAACTAATGAAAAACTGTTTTTT.